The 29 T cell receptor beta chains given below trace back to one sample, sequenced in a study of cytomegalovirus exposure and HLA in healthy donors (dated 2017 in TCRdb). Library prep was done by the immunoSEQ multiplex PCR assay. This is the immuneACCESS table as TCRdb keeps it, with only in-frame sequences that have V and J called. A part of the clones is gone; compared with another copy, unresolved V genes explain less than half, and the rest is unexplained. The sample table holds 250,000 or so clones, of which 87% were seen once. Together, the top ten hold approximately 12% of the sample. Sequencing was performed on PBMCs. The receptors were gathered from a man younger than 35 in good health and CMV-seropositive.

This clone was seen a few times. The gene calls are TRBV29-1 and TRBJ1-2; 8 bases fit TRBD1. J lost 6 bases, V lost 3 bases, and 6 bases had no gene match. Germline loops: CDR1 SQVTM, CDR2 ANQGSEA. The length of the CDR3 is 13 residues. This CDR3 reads CSVDESGGDGYTF. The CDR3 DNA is TGCAGCGTTGACGAGTCAGGGGGCGATGGCTACACCTTC.

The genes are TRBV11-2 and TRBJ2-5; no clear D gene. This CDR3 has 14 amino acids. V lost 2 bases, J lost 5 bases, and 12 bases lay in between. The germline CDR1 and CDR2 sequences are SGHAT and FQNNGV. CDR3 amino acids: CASSLSAGFETQYF. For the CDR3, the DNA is TGTGCCAGCAGCTTATCGGCCGGCTTCGAGACCCAGTACTTC.

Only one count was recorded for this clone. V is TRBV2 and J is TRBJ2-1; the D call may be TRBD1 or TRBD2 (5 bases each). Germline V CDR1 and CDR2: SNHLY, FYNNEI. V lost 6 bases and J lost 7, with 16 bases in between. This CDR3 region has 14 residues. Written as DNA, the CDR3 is TGTGCCAGCAGACCTCCCGGGGCCCTTAATGAGCAGTTCTTC. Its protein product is CASRPPGALNEQFF.

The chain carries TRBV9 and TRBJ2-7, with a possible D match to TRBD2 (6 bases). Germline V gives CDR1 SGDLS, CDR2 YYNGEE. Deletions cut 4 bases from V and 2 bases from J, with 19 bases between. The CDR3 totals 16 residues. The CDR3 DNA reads TGTGCCAGCAGCCCCCGGGACTTGGGCAGGACCTACGAGCAGTACTTC. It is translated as CASSPRDLGRTYEQYF.

CDR3 protein: CASRAMRGNQPQHF. In DNA, the CDR3 is TGTGCCAGCAGGGCAATGAGGGGCAATCAGCCCCAGCATTTT. The chain is built from TRBV6-1 and TRBJ1-5; D gene uncertain. Germline CDR1 MNHNS, CDR2 SASEGT. Trimming cost V 6 bases and J 2 bases, with 11 bases left between them. CDR3 length equals 14 residues.

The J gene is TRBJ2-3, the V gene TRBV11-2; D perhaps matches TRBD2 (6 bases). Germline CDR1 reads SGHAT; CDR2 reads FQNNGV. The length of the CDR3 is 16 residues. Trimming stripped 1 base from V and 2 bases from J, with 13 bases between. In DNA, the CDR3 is TGTGCCAGCAGCTTAGGGGGACTGGAGATCACAGATACGCAGTATTTT. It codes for CASSLGGLEITDTQYF.

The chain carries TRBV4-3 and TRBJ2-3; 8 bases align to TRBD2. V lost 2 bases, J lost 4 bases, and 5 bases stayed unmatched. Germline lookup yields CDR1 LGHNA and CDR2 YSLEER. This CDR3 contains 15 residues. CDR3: CASSQQREFADTQYF. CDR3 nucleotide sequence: TGCGCCAGCAGCCAACAGCGGGAGTTCGCAGATACGCAGTATTTT.

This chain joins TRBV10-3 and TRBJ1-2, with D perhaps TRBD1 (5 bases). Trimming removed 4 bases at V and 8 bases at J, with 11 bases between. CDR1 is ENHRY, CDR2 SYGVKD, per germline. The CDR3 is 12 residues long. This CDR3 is CAISGQPGGYTF. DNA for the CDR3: TGTGCCATCAGTGGACAGCCCGGAGGCTACACCTTC.

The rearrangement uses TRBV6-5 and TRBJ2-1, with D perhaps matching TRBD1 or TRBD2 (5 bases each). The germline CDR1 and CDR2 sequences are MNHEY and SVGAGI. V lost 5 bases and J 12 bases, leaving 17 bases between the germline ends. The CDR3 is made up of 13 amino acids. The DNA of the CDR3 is TGTGCCAGCAGTACCCGGGACCTTTCGTTGCAGTTCTTC. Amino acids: CASSTRDLSLQFF.

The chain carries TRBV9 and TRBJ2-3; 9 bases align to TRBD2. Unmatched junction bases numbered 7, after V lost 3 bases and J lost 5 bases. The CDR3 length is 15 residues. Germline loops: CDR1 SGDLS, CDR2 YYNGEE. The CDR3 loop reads CASSGLAAGEDTQYF. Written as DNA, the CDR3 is TGTGCCAGCAGCGGACTAGCGGCGGGGGAAGATACGCAGTATTTT.

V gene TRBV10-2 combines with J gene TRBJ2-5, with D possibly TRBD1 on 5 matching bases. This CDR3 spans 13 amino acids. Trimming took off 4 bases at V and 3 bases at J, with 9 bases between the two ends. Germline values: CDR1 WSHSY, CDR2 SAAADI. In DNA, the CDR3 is TGCGCCAGCAGTGTAGACAGCGAAGAGACCCAGTACTTC. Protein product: CASSVDSEETQYF.

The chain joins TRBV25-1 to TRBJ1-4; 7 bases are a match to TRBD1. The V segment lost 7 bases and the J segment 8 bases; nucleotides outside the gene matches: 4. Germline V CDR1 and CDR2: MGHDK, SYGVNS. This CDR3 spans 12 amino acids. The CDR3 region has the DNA TGTGCCAGCAACCAGGGGGACGAAAAACTGTTTTTT. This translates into CASNQGDEKLFF.

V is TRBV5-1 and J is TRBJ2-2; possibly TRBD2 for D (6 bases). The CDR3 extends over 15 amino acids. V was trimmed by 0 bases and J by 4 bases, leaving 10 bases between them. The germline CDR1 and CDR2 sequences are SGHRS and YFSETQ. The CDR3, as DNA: TGCGCCAGCAGCTTGGCCGGGAGCTCCACCGGGGAGCTGTTTTTT. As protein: CASSLAGSSTGELFF.

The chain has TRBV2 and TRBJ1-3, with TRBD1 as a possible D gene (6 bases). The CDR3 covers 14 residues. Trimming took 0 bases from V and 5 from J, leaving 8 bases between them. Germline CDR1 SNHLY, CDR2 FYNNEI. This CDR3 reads CASSEADRRNTIYF. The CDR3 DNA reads TGTGCCAGCAGTGAAGCGGACAGAAGAAACACCATATATTTT.

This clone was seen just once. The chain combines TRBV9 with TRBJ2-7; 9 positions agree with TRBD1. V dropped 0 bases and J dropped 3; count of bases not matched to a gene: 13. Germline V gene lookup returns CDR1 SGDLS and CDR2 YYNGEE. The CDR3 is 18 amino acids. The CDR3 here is CASSVAPVPGTGSYEQYF. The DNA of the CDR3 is TGTGCCAGCAGCGTAGCTCCCGTCCCCGGGACAGGGAGCTACGAGCAGTACTTC.

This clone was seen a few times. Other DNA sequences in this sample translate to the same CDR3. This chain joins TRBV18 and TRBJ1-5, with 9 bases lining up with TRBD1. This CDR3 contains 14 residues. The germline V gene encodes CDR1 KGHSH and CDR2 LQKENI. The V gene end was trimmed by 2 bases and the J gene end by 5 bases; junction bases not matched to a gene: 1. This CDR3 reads CASSPTGGDQPQHF. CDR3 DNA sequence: TGTGCCAGCTCACCAACAGGGGGCGATCAGCCCCAGCATTTT.

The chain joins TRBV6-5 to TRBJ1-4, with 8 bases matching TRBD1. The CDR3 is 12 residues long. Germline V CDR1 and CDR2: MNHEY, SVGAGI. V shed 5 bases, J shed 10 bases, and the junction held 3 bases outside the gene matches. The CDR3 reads CASSPGQGKLFF. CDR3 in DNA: TGTGCCAGCAGTCCCGGACAGGGAAAACTGTTTTTT.

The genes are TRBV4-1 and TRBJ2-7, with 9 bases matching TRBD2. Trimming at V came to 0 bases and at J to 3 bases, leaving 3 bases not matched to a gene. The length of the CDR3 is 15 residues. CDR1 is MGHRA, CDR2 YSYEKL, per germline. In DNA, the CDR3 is TGCGCCAGCAGCCAAGATTCGCGGGGGGGCTACGAGCAGTACTTC. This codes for CASSQDSRGGYEQYF.

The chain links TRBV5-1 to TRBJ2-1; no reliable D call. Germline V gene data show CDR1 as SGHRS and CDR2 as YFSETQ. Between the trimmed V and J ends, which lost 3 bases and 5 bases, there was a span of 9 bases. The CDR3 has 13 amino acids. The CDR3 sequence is CASSWAGNNEQFF. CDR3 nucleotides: TGCGCCAGCAGCTGGGCCGGCAACAATGAGCAGTTCTTC.

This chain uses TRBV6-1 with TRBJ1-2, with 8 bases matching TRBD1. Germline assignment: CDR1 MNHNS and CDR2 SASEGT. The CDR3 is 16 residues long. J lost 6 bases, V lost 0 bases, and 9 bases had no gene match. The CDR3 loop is CASSEAQRQGANGYTF. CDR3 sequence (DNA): TGTGCCAGCAGTGAAGCGCAACGGCAGGGGGCAAATGGCTACACCTTC.

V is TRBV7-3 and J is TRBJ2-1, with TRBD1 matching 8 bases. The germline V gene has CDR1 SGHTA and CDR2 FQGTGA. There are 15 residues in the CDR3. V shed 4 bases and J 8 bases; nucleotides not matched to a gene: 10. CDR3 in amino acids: CASSSLFGQGYEQFF. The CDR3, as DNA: TGTGCCAGCAGCTCTCTCTTCGGACAGGGCTATGAGCAGTTCTTC.

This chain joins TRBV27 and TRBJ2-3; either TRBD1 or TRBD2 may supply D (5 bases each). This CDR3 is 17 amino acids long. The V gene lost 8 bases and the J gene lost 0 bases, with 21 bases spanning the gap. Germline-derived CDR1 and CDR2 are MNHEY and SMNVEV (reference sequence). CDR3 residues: CASSAWTGLASTDTQYF. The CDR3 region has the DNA TGTGCCAGCTCGGCTTGGACGGGGCTCGCTAGCACAGATACGCAGTATTTT.

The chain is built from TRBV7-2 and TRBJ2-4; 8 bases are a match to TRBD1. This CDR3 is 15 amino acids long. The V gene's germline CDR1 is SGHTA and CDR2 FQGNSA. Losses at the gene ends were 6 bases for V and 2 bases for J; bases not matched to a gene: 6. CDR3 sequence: CASSLDRATKNIQYF. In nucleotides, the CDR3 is TGTGCCAGCAGTTTGGACAGGGCGACCAAAAACATTCAGTACTTC.

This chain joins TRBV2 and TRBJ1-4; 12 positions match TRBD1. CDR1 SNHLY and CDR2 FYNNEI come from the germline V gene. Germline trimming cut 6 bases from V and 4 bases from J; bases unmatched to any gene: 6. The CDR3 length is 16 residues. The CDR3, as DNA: TGTGCCAGCAGGCGGGACAGGGGGCCTGGTAATGAAAAACTGTTTTTT. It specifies CASRRDRGPGNEKLFF.

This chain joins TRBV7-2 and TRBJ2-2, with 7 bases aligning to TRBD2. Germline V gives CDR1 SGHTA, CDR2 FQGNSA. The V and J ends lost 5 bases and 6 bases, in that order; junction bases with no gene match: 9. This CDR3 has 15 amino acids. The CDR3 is CASSPSGLFSGELFF. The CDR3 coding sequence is TGTGCCAGCAGCCCTAGCGGCCTTTTCTCCGGGGAGCTGTTTTTT.

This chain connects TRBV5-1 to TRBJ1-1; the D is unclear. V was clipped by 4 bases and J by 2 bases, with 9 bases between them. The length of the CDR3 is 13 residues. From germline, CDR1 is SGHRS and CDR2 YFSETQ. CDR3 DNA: TGCGCCAGCAGCGACCAAAAAAACACTGAAGCTTTCTTT. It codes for CASSDQKNTEAFF.

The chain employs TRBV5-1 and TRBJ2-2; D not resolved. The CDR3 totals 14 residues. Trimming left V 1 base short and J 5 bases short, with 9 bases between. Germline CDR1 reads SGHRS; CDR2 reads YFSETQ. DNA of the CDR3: TGCGCCAGCAGCTTGCCGCATGGGACCGGGGAGCTGTTTTTT. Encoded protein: CASSLPHGTGELFF.

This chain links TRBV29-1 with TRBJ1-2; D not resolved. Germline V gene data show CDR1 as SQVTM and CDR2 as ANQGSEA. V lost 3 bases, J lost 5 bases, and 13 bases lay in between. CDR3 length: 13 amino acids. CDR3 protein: CSVDGRTSYGYTF. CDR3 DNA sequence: TGCAGCGTTGACGGAAGAACCTCTTATGGCTACACCTTC.

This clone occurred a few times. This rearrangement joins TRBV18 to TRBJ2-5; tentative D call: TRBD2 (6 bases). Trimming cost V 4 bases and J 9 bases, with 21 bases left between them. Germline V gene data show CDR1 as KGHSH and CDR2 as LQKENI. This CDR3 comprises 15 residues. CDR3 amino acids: CASSLERRDQSPQYF. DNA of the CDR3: TGTGCCAGCTCACTAGAACGGAGGGACCAGAGTCCCCAGTACTTC. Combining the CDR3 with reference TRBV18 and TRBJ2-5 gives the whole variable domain NAGVMQNPRHLVRRRGQEARLRCSPMKGHSHVYWYRQLPEEGLKFMVYLQKENIIDESGMPKERFSAEFPKEGPSILRIQQVVRGDSAAYFCASSLERRDQSPQYFGPGTRLLVL.